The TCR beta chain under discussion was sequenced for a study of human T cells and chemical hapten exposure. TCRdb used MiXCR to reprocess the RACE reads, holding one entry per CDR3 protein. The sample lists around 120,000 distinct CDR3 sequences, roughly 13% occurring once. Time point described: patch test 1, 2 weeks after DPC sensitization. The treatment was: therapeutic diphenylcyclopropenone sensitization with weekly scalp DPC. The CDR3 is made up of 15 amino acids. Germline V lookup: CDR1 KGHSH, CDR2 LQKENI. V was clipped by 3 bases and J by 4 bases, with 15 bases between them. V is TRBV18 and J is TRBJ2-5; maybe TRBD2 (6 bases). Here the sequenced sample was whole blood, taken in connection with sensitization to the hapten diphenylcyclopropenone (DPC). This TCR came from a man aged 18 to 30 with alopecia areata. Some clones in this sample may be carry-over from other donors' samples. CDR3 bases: TGTGCCAGCTCACCTACCGGGACTCCAGGAGAGACCCAGTACTTC. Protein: CASSPTGTPGETQYF.